The rows below give T cell receptor beta chains drawn from one sample of a study of blood T cell repertoires in COVID-19. This table comes from immunoSEQ multiplex PCR, and its TCRdb copy is limited to in-frame clones, with some not included. The data show about 110,000 clones, 76% seen once. Sample: peripheral blood. These receptor sequences come from a woman of 80 years or more with acute or convalescent COVID-19. CDR3s include the opening cysteine and the closing phenylalanine or tryptophan. Each record gives: J gene, clone size, V gene, D gene, CDR3 protein, CDR3 DNA. A D gene is named only where the DNA matches it firmly. For some rows the clone size is stated as once, few or many, or as a class when expanded; others skip it.

>TRBJ2-1|-|TRBV15|-
CATSRDRVHNEQFF
TGTGCCACCAGCAGAGACAGGGTCCACAATGAGCAGTTCTTC
>TRBJ2-5|-|TRBV4-1|TRBD1
CASSQVGTGLGETQYF
TGCGCCAGCAGCCAAGTAGGGACAGGACTTGGGGAGACCCAGTACTTC
>TRBJ2-7|-|TRBV4-1|-
CASSLESGVSYEQYF
TGCGCCAGCAGCCTCGAATCGGGGGTCTCCTACGAGCAGTACTTC
>TRBJ1-3|-|TRBV19|TRBD1
CASKRGLSSGNTIYF
TGTGCCTCGAAGAGGGGGCTTTCCTCTGGAAACACCATATATTTT
>TRBJ2-5|-|TRBV5-1|-
CASSLIGVQETQYF
TGCGCCAGCAGCTTGATCGGGGTCCAAGAGACCCAGTACTTC
>TRBJ1-2|-|TRBV11-2|TRBD1
CASSLEWGQGYTF
TGTGCCAGCAGCTTAGAATGGGGACAGGGCTACACCTTC
>TRBJ1-4|-|TRBV2|TRBD1
CASSLDRGREKLFF
TGTGCCAGCAGTTTAGACAGGGGGCGAGAAAAACTGTTTTTT
>TRBJ1-2|-|TRBV10-2|TRBD1
CASSEGTGYFDYGYTF
TGCGCCAGCAGTGAGGGGACAGGGTATTTTGACTATGGCTACACCTTC
>TRBJ1-6|-|TRBV3-1/TRBV3-2|TRBD1
CASSQGTGFWSPLHF
TGTGCCAGCAGCCAAGGGACAGGATTCTGGTCACCCCTCCACTTT
>TRBJ2-3|-|TRBV5-5|-
CASSLGDTIHTQYF
TGTGCCAGCAGCTTGGGGGACACCATCCATACGCAGTATTTT
>TRBJ2-3|-|TRBV4-3|TRBD2
CASSQGASGRVTDTQYF
TGCGCCAGCAGCCAAGGGGCTAGCGGGAGGGTCACAGATACGCAGTATTTT
>TRBJ1-1|-|TRBV28|-
CASRSHPPEAFF
TGTGCCAGCCGTTCACACCCCCCTGAAGCTTTCTTT
>TRBJ1-2|once|TRBV4-2|TRBD1
CASSQDQGQNYGYTF
TGTGCCAGCAGCCAAGATCAGGGACAGAACTATGGCTACACCTTC
>TRBJ2-1|-|TRBV24-1|TRBD2
CATSVGSGQAYNEQFF
TGTGCCACCAGTGTTGGTAGCGGGCAAGCCTACAATGAGCAGTTCTTC
>TRBJ2-7|few|TRBV28|-
CASSYRDYEQYF
TGTGCCAGCAGTTACAGGGACTACGAGCAGTACTTC
>TRBJ1-2|-|TRBV19|-
CASSTGIHPGYTF
TGTGCCAGTAGTACAGGGATCCACCCCGGCTACACCTTC
>TRBJ1-2|-|TRBV7-3|TRBD1
CASSLDRENGYTF
TGTGCCAGCAGCTTAGACAGGGAAAATGGCTACACCTTC
>TRBJ2-7|many|TRBV7-8|TRBD2
CASRQLAVSSYEQYF
TGTGCCAGCAGACAACTAGCGGTGAGCTCCTACGAGCAGTACTTC
>TRBJ1-1|-|TRBV7-9|-
CASSQGVNTEAFF
TGTGCCAGCAGCCAGGGCGTGAACACTGAAGCTTTCTTT
>TRBJ1-2|-|TRBV27|-
CATGQLIRLGTSNYGYTF
TGTGCCACCGGACAGTTGATCCGGTTGGGGACGTCTAACTATGGCTACACCTTC
>TRBJ2-2|-|TRBV4-2|TRBD1
CASSPRTGADTGELFF
TGTGCCAGCAGCCCCCGGACAGGGGCGGACACCGGGGAGCTGTTTTTT
>TRBJ1-6|-|TRBV12-3/TRBV12-4|-
CASTRTDNSPLHF
TGTGCCAGCACACGGACAGACAATTCACCCCTCCACTTT
>TRBJ2-1|many|TRBV18|TRBD2
CASSLGWGGFANEQFF
TGTGCCAGCTCACTCGGCTGGGGGGGATTTGCCAATGAGCAGTTCTTC
>TRBJ2-5|-|TRBV19|TRBD1
CASSPGTGQETQYF
TGTGCCAGTAGTCCCGGGACAGGGCAAGAGACCCAGTACTTC
>TRBJ2-5|-|TRBV20-1|-
CSASHGATAQETQYF
TGCAGTGCCAGTCATGGGGCCACCGCGCAAGAGACCCAGTACTTC
>TRBJ1-2|-|TRBV27|TRBD1
CASRDRDSRYGYTF
TGTGCCAGCAGGGACAGGGACTCCCGCTATGGCTACACCTTC
>TRBJ1-5|-|TRBV6-6|-
CASRGGNQPQHF
TGTGCCAGCAGAGGGGGCAATCAGCCCCAGCATTTT
>TRBJ1-2|few|TRBV6-6|-
CASSHQGDNYGYTF
TGTGCCAGCAGCCACCAAGGGGATAACTATGGCTACACCTTC
>TRBJ1-1|-|TRBV7-2|TRBD1
CASSPRRDRSNTEAFF
TGTGCCAGCAGCCCACGACGGGACAGATCAAACACTGAAGCTTTCTTT
>TRBJ2-5|once|TRBV12-3/TRBV12-4|-
CASSLGRQETQYF
TGTGCCAGCAGTTTGGGCAGACAAGAGACCCAGTACTTC
>TRBJ1-5|-|TRBV11-2|TRBD1
CASSTTGDQPQHF
TGTGCCAGCAGCACGACAGGGGATCAGCCCCAGCATTTT
>TRBJ2-3|-|TRBV5-4|-
CASSLDTKSADTQYF
TGTGCCAGCAGCTTGGACACGAAAAGCGCAGATACGCAGTATTTT
>TRBJ2-4|-|TRBV29-1|TRBD2
CSVVVGGVGNIQYF
TGCAGCGTTGTCGTTGGGGGGGTGGGAAACATTCAGTACTTC
>TRBJ1-1|-|TRBV30|-
CAWSVPGVEAFF
TGTGCCTGGAGTGTACCGGGGGTCGAAGCTTTCTTT
>TRBJ2-5|-|TRBV19|-
CASSIGGRVTETQYF
TGTGCCAGTAGTATAGGCGGCCGGGTGACAGAGACCCAGTACTTC
>TRBJ1-2|-|TRBV18|-
CASSPTDGYTF
TGTGCCAGCTCACCGACAGATGGCTACACCTTC
>TRBJ1-2|-|TRBV18|-
CASSLKAGHYGYTF
TGTGCCAGCTCACTGAAGGCAGGCCATTATGGCTACACCTTC
>TRBJ2-2|few|TRBV5-1|TRBD1
CASREVGTGRTGELFF
TGCGCCAGCAGGGAAGTCGGGACAGGGAGGACCGGGGAGCTGTTTTTT
>TRBJ1-2|-|TRBV6-6|-
CASSYRRGGYGYTF
TGTGCCAGCAGTTACCGAAGGGGTGGCTATGGCTACACCTTC
>TRBJ2-7|-|TRBV28|-
CASSSFEQYF
TGTGCCAGCAGTTCCTTCGAGCAGTACTTC
>TRBJ1-6|-|TRBV7-2|-
CASSAPQGVNSPLHF
TGTGCCAGCAGCGCCCCACAAGGGGTTAATTCACCCCTCCACTTT
>TRBJ1-6|few|TRBV27|-
CASRPQGWNSPLHF
TGTGCCAGCAGACCTCAGGGGTGGAATTCACCCCTCCACTTT
>TRBJ2-1|few|TRBV5-1|TRBD1
CASSLEGQILNEQFF
TGCGCCAGCAGCTTGGAGGGACAGATTCTCAATGAGCAGTTCTTC